This TCR beta chain comes out of a study of T cell repertoires in cytomegalovirus infection. General observations from the study: The ex vivo response was dominated by HLA-C-restricted CMV-specific TCR beta clonotypes.

One entry per CDR3 protein, called by TCRdb with MiXCR from the reads. The sample has 160,000 or so distinct CDR3 sequences, roughly 21% seen once. This clonotype appeared a few times. Its antigen remains unknown. The junction had 10 bases not matched to a gene; V was cut back by 5 bases and J by 3 bases. CDR3 size: 15 residues. The germline gives CDR1 SGHTA, CDR2 FQGTGA. Sequencing used CD8+ T cells from cultured PBMCs, obtained from culture after CMV antigen stimulation. The receptor comes from a human donor in good health (CMV status not recorded). Some clones in this sample may be carry-over from other donors' samples. V and J are TRBV7-3 and TRBJ2-7, with TRBD1 identical over 7 bases. This chain's CDR3 is CASSPKRQGIYEQYF. The CDR3 coding sequence is TGTGCCAGCAGCCCTAAACGACAGGGAATCTACGAGCAGTACTTC.